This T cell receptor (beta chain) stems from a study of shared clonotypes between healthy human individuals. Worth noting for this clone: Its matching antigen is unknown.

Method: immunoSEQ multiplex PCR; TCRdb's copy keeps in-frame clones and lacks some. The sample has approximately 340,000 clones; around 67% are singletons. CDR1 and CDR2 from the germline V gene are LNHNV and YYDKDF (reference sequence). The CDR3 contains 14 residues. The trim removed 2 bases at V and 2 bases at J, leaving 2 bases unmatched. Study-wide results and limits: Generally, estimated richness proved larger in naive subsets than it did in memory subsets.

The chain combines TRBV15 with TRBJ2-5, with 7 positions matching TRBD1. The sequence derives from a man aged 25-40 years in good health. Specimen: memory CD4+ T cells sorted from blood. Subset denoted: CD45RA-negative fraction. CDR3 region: CATSRTGAQETQYF. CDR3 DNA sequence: TGTGCCACCAGCAGAACAGGGGCGCAAGAGACCCAGTACTTC.